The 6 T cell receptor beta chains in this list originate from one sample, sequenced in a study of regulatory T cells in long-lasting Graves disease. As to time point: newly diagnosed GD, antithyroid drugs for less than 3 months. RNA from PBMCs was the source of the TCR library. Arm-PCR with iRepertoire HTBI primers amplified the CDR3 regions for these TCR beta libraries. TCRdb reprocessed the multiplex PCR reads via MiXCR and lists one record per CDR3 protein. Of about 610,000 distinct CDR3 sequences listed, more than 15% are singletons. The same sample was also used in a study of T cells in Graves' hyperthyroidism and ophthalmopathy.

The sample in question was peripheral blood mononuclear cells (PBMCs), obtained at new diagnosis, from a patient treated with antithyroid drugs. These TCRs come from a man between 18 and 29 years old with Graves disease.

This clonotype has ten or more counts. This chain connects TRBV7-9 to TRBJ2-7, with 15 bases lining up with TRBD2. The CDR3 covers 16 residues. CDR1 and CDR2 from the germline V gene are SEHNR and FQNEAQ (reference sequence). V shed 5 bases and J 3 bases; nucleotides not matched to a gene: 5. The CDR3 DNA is TGTGCCAGCAGCATAGGGACTAGCGGGAGGAGCTACGAGCAGTACTTC. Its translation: CASSIGTSGRSYEQYF.

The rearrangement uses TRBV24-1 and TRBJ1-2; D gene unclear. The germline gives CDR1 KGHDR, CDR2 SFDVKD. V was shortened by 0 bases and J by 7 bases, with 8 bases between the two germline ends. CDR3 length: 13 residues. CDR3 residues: CATSDLRAGGYTF. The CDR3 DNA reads TGTGCCACCAGTGATTTGCGAGCGGGTGGCTACACCTTC.

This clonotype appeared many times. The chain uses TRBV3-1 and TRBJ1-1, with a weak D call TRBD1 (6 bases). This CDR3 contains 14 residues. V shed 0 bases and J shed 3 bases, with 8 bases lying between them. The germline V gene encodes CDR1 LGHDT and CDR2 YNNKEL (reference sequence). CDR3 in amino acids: CASSQDRGDTEAFF. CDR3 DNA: TGTGCCAGCAGCCAAGACAGGGGAGACACTGAAGCTTTCTTT.

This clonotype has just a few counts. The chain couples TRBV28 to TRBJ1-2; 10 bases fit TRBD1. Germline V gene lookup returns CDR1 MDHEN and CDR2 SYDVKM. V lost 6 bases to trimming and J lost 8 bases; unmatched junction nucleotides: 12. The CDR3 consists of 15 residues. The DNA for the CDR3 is TGTGCCAGCAGGAGCGCGACAGGGGGCTCGGGAGGCTACACCTTC. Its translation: CASRSATGGSGGYTF.

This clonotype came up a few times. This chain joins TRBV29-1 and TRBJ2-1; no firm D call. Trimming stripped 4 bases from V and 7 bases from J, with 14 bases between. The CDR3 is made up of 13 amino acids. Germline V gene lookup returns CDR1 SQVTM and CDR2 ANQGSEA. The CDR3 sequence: CSVVSAGINEQFF. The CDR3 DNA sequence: TGCAGCGTTGTTTCCGCAGGAATTAATGAGCAGTTCTTC.

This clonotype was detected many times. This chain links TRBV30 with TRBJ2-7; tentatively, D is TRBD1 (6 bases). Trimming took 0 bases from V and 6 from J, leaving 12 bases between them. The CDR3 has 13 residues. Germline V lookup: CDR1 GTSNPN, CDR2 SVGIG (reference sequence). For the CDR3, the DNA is TGTGCCTGGAGTGTAGGGGGATCGATCGAGCAGTACTTC. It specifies CAWSVGGSIEQYF.